Shown below are 21 T cell receptor beta chains from a single sample sequenced in a study of cytomegalovirus exposure and HLA in healthy donors. The PCR was carried out with 60 Vbeta primers and 13 Jbeta primers. The method was immunoSEQ multiplex PCR; TCRdb's version includes in-frame clones alone and lacks a portion of them. This sample has more than 150,000 clones; 75% to 85% occur once, and the top ten carry about 0.64%. The source material was PBMCs. The receptors shown here come from a boy aged 5-17 years in good health and CMV-seronegative.

The chain combines TRBV7-9 with TRBJ1-2; 9 nucleotides match TRBD1. This CDR3 has 13 amino acids. V lost 6 bases, J lost 6 bases, and 5 bases stayed unmatched. Germline CDR1 reads SEHNR; CDR2 reads FQNEAQ (reference sequence). The CDR3 DNA is TGTGCCAGCAGGACGGACAGGGGCCATGGCTACACCTTC. Protein product: CASRTDRGHGYTF.

The chain is built from TRBV4-2 and TRBJ1-1; D unresolved. Germline CDR1 is LGHNA and CDR2 is YNFKEQ. The CDR3 runs to 16 residues. Trimming cost V 0 bases and J 2 bases, with 13 bases left between them. This CDR3 reads CASSQDRLRGNTEAFF. CDR3 in DNA: TGTGCCAGCAGCCAAGATAGGTTACGGGGAAACACTGAAGCTTTCTTT.

The chain uses TRBV11-2 and TRBJ2-3; the D gene is possibly TRBD2 (5 bases). The CDR3 sequence is 16 residues long. The germline V gene encodes CDR1 SGHAT and CDR2 FQNNGV. The V end lost 0 bases, the J end lost 3 bases, and 13 bases lay between the germline ends. The CDR3 is CASSLDPGLQTDTQYF. For the CDR3, the DNA is TGTGCCAGCAGCTTAGACCCAGGACTCCAAACAGATACGCAGTATTTT.

The chain is built from TRBV9 and TRBJ2-1, with TRBD2 matching over 7 bases. The V gene's germline CDR1 is SGDLS and CDR2 YYNGEE. V lost 3 bases, J lost 5 bases, and 23 bases stayed unmatched. This CDR3 has 20 amino acids. CDR3 amino acids: CASSGSSFGLVPPGNNEQFF. The CDR3, as DNA: TGTGCCAGCAGCGGTTCTTCTTTTGGACTAGTCCCTCCAGGTAACAATGAGCAGTTCTTC.

The genes are TRBV12-5 and TRBJ2-1, with 7 nucleotides matching TRBD2. With V trimmed by 5 bases and J by 5 bases, 6 bases remained unmatched. The CDR3 covers 14 residues. The V gene's germline CDR1 is LGHNT and CDR2 FRNRAP. CDR3 amino acids: CASGLRLAHNEQFF. The CDR3 nucleotides are TGTGCTAGTGGTCTCCGACTAGCCCACAATGAGCAGTTCTTC.

The chain carries TRBV7-6 and TRBJ2-6, with D possibly TRBD2 on 7 matching bases. From germline, CDR1 is SGHVS and CDR2 FNYEAQ. The germline V and J ends were trimmed by 8 bases and 0 bases, with 26 bases remaining between them. The CDR3 sequence is 20 residues long. The CDR3 is CASSGRGDRSGLSGANVLTF. The CDR3 nucleotides are TGTGCCAGCTCTGGGAGGGGAGACAGGTCGGGTCTCTCTGGGGCCAACGTCCTGACTTTC.

The J gene is TRBJ1-1, the V gene TRBV4-2, with 9 nucleotides matching TRBD1. The CDR3 sequence is 14 residues long. CDR1 and CDR2 from the germline V gene are LGHNA and YNFKEQ. The trim removed 3 bases at V and 7 bases at J, leaving 6 bases unmatched. This CDR3 reads CASSQTGGRDEAFF. The CDR3 coding sequence is TGTGCCAGCAGCCAGACAGGGGGGAGAGATGAAGCTTTCTTT.

J is TRBJ2-1 and V is TRBV19; no clear D gene. The CDR3 consists of 14 residues. CDR1 is LNHDA and CDR2 is SQIVND in the germline V gene (reference sequence). Trimming stripped 7 bases from V and 0 bases from J, with 10 bases between. The CDR3, as DNA: TGTGCCAGTATCGCAGGTTCCTCCTACAATGAGCAGTTCTTC. As protein: CASIAGSSYNEQFF.

V usage is TRBV11-1 and J usage is TRBJ1-1, with 10 nucleotides matching TRBD1. Germline CDR1 SGHAT, CDR2 FQDESV (reference sequence). The junction had 4 bases not matched to a gene; V was cut back by 1 base and J by 5 bases. CDR3 size: 15 residues. The CDR3 coding sequence is TGTGCCAGCAGCTTAGAAGGGACAGGGGCTACTGAAGCTTTCTTT. Encoded protein: CASSLEGTGATEAFF.

The V gene is TRBV11-3, the J gene TRBJ2-3; TRBD2 might be the D (6 bases). The V gene lost 3 bases and the J gene lost 5 bases, with 12 bases spanning the gap. This CDR3 comprises 14 residues. Germline-derived CDR1 and CDR2 are SGHNT and YENEEA. In DNA, the CDR3 is TGTGCCAGCAGCTTCGGGGGTTCAATAGATACGCAGTATTTT. Its protein is CASSFGGSIDTQYF.

This clone is a singleton in its sample. The chain joins TRBV21-1 to TRBJ2-7; the listed D gene, TRBD2, was not tested against the DNA. TRBV21-1 is labeled a pseudogene. CDR3 length: 15 residues. CDR3 DNA sequence: TGTGCCAGCAGCATGAAGAAGGGAGGCATTGGCGAGCAGTACTTC. This encodes CASSMKKGGIGEQYF.

The V gene is TRBV7-9, the J gene TRBJ1-2; 10 nucleotides line up with TRBD1. Trimming at V came to 4 bases and at J to 0 bases, leaving 2 bases not matched to a gene. This CDR3 region has 15 residues. Germline assignment: CDR1 SEHNR and CDR2 FQNEAQ (reference sequence). The CDR3 DNA follows: TGTGCCAGCAGCTCTGGGACAGGGGCTAACTATGGCTACACCTTC. This encodes CASSSGTGANYGYTF.

The J gene is TRBJ1-3, the V gene TRBV7-8, with D possibly matching TRBD1 (5 bases). Germline CDR1 and CDR2: SGHVS and FQNEAQ. CDR3 length equals 19 residues. With 2 bases removed from V and 0 bases from J, the gap between germline ends came to 20 bases. For the CDR3, the DNA is TGTGCCAGCAGCTTAATGCCCCTCCTAGGGGTTCTCTCTGGAAACACCATATATTTT. Its protein is CASSLMPLLGVLSGNTIYF.

This chain joins TRBV11-1 and TRBJ1-1; tentatively, D is TRBD1 (5 bases). The CDR3 extends over 13 amino acids. CDR1 is SGHAT, CDR2 FQDESV, per germline (reference sequence). V was pared by 5 bases and J by 8 bases, with 15 bases between. CDR3 region: CASSPHLDSEAFF. The CDR3 DNA follows: TGTGCCAGCAGCCCCCACCTAGACAGCGAAGCTTTCTTT.

J is TRBJ2-1 and V is TRBV4-1; D ambiguous. The germline V gene has CDR1 MGHRA and CDR2 YSYEKL. V shed 3 bases and J shed 8 bases, with 8 bases lying between them. The CDR3 is 12 amino acids. The CDR3 loop reads CASSQDGDEQFF. The CDR3 DNA follows: TGCGCCAGCAGCCAGGATGGAGATGAGCAGTTCTTC.

A few counts support this clone. The chain joins TRBV5-1 to TRBJ2-7; a possible D gene is TRBD2 (5 bases). CDR3 length: 14 amino acids. Germline V gene data show CDR1 as SGHRS and CDR2 as YFSETQ. V dropped 4 bases and J dropped 2 bases, with 13 bases sitting between them. The CDR3 region is CASSPGLNAYEQYF. DNA for the CDR3: TGCGCCAGCAGCCCTGGACTGAACGCCTACGAGCAGTACTTC.

This clone was counted once. The V and J genes are TRBV19 and TRBJ2-6; 8 bases match TRBD1. From germline, CDR1 is LNHDA and CDR2 SQIVND (reference sequence). Trimming removed 6 bases from V and 3 bases from J; junction bases left unmatched: 1. CDR3 length equals 14 residues. Here the CDR3 DNA reads TGTGCCAGTAGAGACAGGGGTGGGGCCAACGTCCTGACTTTC. This sequence encodes CASRDRGGANVLTF.

The V and J genes are TRBV6-5 and TRBJ2-1, with 12 nucleotides matching TRBD1. Per the germline V gene, CDR1 is MNHEY and CDR2 is SVGAGI. Trimming took 2 bases from V and 8 from J; bases not matched to a gene: 7. The CDR3 has 16 residues. CDR3 loop: CASSYPKGQGAYEQFF. The CDR3 region has the DNA TGTGCCAGCAGTTACCCAAAGGGACAGGGGGCTTATGAGCAGTTCTTC.

The rearrangement links TRBV30 to TRBJ1-1, with D uncertain. Germline CDR1 GTSNPN, CDR2 SVGIG (reference sequence). This CDR3 contains 11 residues. V was trimmed by 3 bases and J by 4 bases, leaving 6 bases between them. CDR3 sequence (DNA): TGTGCCTGGAGCCCCCTCACTGAAGCTTTCTTT. It is translated as CAWSPLTEAFF.

CDR3 bases: TGCGCCAGCAGCATACAACAATACTTAGCGGGAACCTACAATGAGCAGTTCTTC. The encoded protein is CASSIQQYLAGTYNEQFF. The gene calls are TRBV5-1 and TRBJ2-1; 8 nucleotides match TRBD2. V lost 4 bases, J lost 2 bases, and 14 bases stayed unmatched. CDR1 is SGHRS and CDR2 is YFSETQ in the germline V gene. The CDR3 is 18 amino acids.

The gene calls are TRBV30 and TRBJ2-1, with TRBD2 identical over 9 bases. CDR3 length: 15 residues. Germline V gene sequence: CDR1 GTSNPN, CDR2 SVGIG (reference sequence). V lost 4 bases, J lost 4 bases, and 8 bases stayed unmatched. The CDR3 nucleotides read TGTGCCTGGACTAAAGGGCTAGCGGGGTACAATGAGCAGTTCTTC. Residues: CAWTKGLAGYNEQFF.